This T cell receptor beta chain originates from a study of STAT5B mutations in CD4+ large granular lymphocyte leukemia. This was a survey-level run. Profiling relied on immunoSEQ multiplex PCR, and the TCRdb table lists in-frame clones only, not all of them. This sample has about 33,000 clones, with 70% to 90% found just once. With respect to this clone: Its antigen is unidentified.

General study points: CD4-sorted patient repertoires seemed more clonal than healthy CD4+ repertoires. Less than 30% of private leukemic clonotypes occurred rarely in other patients' non-leukemic repertoires.

This sequence was found in a human donor in good health. The sequencing input was CD4+ T cells from blood buffy coats.

The CDR3 bases are TGCGCCAGCAGTGAGAAAGATACGCAGTATTTT. Its translation: CASSEKDTQYF. The chain couples TRBV10-1 to TRBJ2-3; no clear D. Trimming pared 2 bases from V and 5 bases from J, leaving 2 bases between. Germline CDR1 is WNHNN and CDR2 is SYGVQD (reference sequence). CDR3 length: 11 residues.